The entry below gives a single T cell receptor beta chain sequence along with its context. Its antigen is unidentified. This sample was taken from a study of T cell responses to AZD1222 COVID-19 vaccine. Sequencing was performed with immunoSEQ multiplex PCR; in TCRdb, only in-frame clones are kept and a portion is missing. The data contain 45,000 to 70,000 clones, about 86% of them seen just once; the ten biggest clones take up 16%. Regarding the study as a whole: Only a handful of AZD1222 recipients, more than 5 in all, had baseline seropositivity.

V was trimmed by 10 bases and J by 3 bases, leaving 22 bases between them. This CDR3 has 15 residues. Per the germline V gene, CDR1 is LNHDA and CDR2 is SQIVND (reference sequence). The TCR comes from an adult in good health. The chain couples TRBV19 to TRBJ2-7; no definite D call. The sample consisted of peripheral blood, taken on day 0 of AZD1222 vaccination. CDR3 coding DNA: TGTGCCAAATGTGAGAGACATACTCCCATCTACGAGCAGTACTTC. As protein: CAKCERHTPIYEQYF.